These 9 T cell receptor beta chains came from one sample sequenced in a study of early T cells in non-severe SARS-CoV-2 infection. TCRdb passed the 5' RACE reads through MiXCR, listing each CDR3 protein once. The table has 63,000 or so distinct CDR3 sequences, 10% to 15% seen once. Sequencing input: whole blood. The receptors were gathered from an adult who was a healthcare worker with PCR-confirmed SARS-CoV-2 infection or an uninfected control (not recorded which).

The V call is TRBV6-2 or TRBV6-3, the J call TRBJ2-6; 10 bases are a match to TRBD2. The trim removed 6 bases at V and 0 bases at J, leaving 2 bases unmatched. This CDR3 has 16 amino acids. CDR1 is MNHEY and CDR2 is SVGEGT in the germline V gene. As DNA, the CDR3 is TGTGCCAGCAGACTAGCGGGGACCTCTGGGGCCAACGTCCTGACTTTC. Protein product: CASRLAGTSGANVLTF.

J is TRBJ1-5 and V is TRBV6-6; the match to TRBD1 covers 7 bases. V shed 2 bases and J 4 bases; nucleotides not matched to a gene: 2. The CDR3 has 14 amino acids. Germline V CDR1 and CDR2: MNHNY, SVGAGI (reference sequence). CDR3 bases: TGTGCCAGCAGTTACGACAGGGTTAATCAGCCCCAGCATTTT. This sequence encodes CASSYDRVNQPQHF.

In this sample, this clonotype turned up a few times. V and J are TRBV7-2 and TRBJ2-7; weak D call: TRBD1 (6 bases). V was clipped by 5 bases and J by 6 bases, with 17 bases between them. The CDR3 consists of 14 residues. In germline, CDR1 is SGHTA, CDR2 FQGNSA. CDR3 nucleotides: TGTGCCAGCAGCGGAAATGTGGGGGCGGGCGAGCAGTACTTC. It yields the protein CASSGNVGAGEQYF.

In this sample, this clonotype turned up a few times. The chain has TRBV12-5 and TRBJ1-1; D ambiguous. This CDR3 has 17 amino acids. V was shortened by 5 bases and J by 8 bases, with 27 bases between the two germline ends. CDR1 and CDR2 (germline): LGHNT, FRNRAP. The CDR3 coding sequence is TGTGCTAGTGGTCCAACTCCGACCGGCCAAAGGAGAAGGGAAGCTTTCTTT. Its protein product is CASGPTPTGQRRREAFF. The complete variable domain, with remaining parts taken from reference TRBV12-5 and TRBJ1-1, reads DARVTQTPRHKVTEMGQEVTMRCQPILGHNTVFWYRQTMMQGLELLAYFRNRAPLDDSGMPKDRFSAEMPDATLATLKIQPSEPRDSAVYFCASGPTPTGQRRREAFFGQGTRLTVV.

This clonotype was found many times. The chain recombines TRBV7-9 with TRBJ1-1; possible D gene TRBD1, 5 bases. There are 12 residues in the CDR3. Germline V gives CDR1 SEHNR, CDR2 FQNEAQ (reference sequence). V gave up 4 bases and J gave up 7 bases, with 10 bases separating them. The CDR3 coding sequence is TGTGCCAGCAGCTCCGACAGCCTTGAAGCTTTCTTT. Amino acid sequence: CASSSDSLEAFF.

This clonotype was seen ten or more times. V and J are TRBV20-1 and TRBJ2-2; TRBD2 aligns across 13 bases. Germline CDR1 is DFQATT and CDR2 is SNEGSKA (reference sequence). The CDR3 has 17 residues. J gave up 6 bases and V 3 bases, and 10 bases lay outside the gene matches. The CDR3 protein is CSASRLAGGRFPGELFF. The CDR3 DNA reads TGCAGTGCTAGCAGACTAGCGGGGGGACGTTTTCCCGGGGAGCTGTTTTTT.

A few counts support this clonotype. The chain employs TRBV6-2 or TRBV6-3 and TRBJ2-5; the D is unclear. Germline loops: CDR1 MNHEY, CDR2 SVGEGT. Trimming removed 1 base at V and 4 bases at J, with 10 bases between. The CDR3 is made up of 14 amino acids. The CDR3, as DNA: TGTGCCAGCAGTTACTTGGGCATTATAGAGACCCAGTACTTC. It is translated as CASSYLGIIETQYF.

This clonotype has a count of ten or more. The chain recombines TRBV18 with TRBJ2-6; 11 nucleotides agree with TRBD1. The germline gives CDR1 KGHSH, CDR2 LQKENI. This CDR3 region has 17 residues. V gave up 3 bases and J gave up 3 bases; unmatched junction bases: 4. In nucleotides, the CDR3 is TGTGCCAGCTCACCCGGACAGGGGGCGGATGGGGCCAACGTCCTGACTTTC. Protein: CASSPGQGADGANVLTF.

This chain's CDR3 is CASRQAGTDTQYF. As DNA, the CDR3 is TGTGCCAGCAGACAAGCGGGCACAGATACGCAGTATTTT. The genes are TRBV12-3 or TRBV12-4 and TRBJ2-3, with D perhaps TRBD2 (5 bases). V was pared by 6 bases and J by 1 base, with 8 bases between. The CDR3 covers 13 residues.